This T cell receptor beta chain was recovered during a study of T cells after yellow fever vaccination. TCRdb reanalysed the 5' RACE reads using MiXCR and keeps one entry per CDR3 protein. The sample has hundreds of thousands of distinct CDR3 sequences, roughly 5.6% seen once. Trimming cost V 3 bases and J 11 bases, with 13 bases left between them. The CDR3 loop spans 12 amino acids. This sequence was found in a man aged 18 to 29 who received the YFV17D yellow fever vaccine. The sequencing used CD4+ T cells sorted from PBMCs, collected on the day of the yellow fever booster vaccination. This chain uses TRBV12-3 or TRBV12-4 with TRBJ1-1; D uncertain. CDR3 protein: CASSLDFKTAFF. The CDR3 DNA sequence: TGTGCCAGCAGTTTGGACTTTAAGACTGCTTTCTTT.